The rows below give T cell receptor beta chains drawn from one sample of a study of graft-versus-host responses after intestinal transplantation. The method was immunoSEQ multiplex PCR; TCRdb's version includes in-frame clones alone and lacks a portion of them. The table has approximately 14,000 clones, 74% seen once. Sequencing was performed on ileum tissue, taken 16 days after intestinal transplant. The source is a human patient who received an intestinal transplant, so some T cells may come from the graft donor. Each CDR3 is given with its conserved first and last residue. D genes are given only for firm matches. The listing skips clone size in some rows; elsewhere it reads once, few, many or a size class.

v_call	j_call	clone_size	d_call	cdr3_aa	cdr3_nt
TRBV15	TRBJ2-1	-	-	CATSRLVSSYNEQFF	TGTGCCACCAGCAGACTAGTTAGTTCGTACAATGAGCAGTTCTTC
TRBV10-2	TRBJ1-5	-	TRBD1	CASSPTGHYQPQHF	TGCGCCAGCAGTCCGACAGGGCACTATCAGCCCCAGCATTTT
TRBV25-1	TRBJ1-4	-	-	CASSEYRELFF	TGTGCCAGCAGTGAATACAGGGAACTGTTTTTT
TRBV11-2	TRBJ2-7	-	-	CASSLGAWEQYF	TGTGCCAGCAGCTTAGGGGCCTGGGAGCAGTACTTC
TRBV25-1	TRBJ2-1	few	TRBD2	CASSESGSYNEQFF	TGTGCCAGCAGTGAAAGCGGGAGCTACAATGAGCAGTTCTTC
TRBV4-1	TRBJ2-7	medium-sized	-	CASSQAGVVDEQYF	TGCGCCAGCAGCCAAGCCGGGGTGGTGGACGAGCAGTACTTC
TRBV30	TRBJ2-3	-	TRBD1	CAWRTGEVDTQYF	TGTGCCTGGCGGACAGGGGAGGTAGATACGCAGTATTTT
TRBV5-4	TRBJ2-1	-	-	CASSLVGIEQFF	TGTGCCAGCAGCTTGGTTGGCATTGAGCAGTTCTTC
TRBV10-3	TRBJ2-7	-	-	CAIRGRGGDYEQYF	TGTGCCATCAGGGGAAGGGGGGGGGACTACGAGCAGTACTTC
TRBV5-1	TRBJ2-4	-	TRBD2	CASSLGLAGIIQYF	TGCGCCAGCAGCTTAGGGCTAGCGGGGATCATTCAGTACTTC
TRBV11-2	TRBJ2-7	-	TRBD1	CASSFRGTVSYEQYF	TGTGCCAGCAGTTTTAGGGGGACAGTTTCCTACGAGCAGTACTTC
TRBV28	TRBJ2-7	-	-	CASSWGHGTVNYEQYF	TGTGCCAGCAGTTGGGGGCACGGGACCGTAAACTACGAGCAGTACTTC